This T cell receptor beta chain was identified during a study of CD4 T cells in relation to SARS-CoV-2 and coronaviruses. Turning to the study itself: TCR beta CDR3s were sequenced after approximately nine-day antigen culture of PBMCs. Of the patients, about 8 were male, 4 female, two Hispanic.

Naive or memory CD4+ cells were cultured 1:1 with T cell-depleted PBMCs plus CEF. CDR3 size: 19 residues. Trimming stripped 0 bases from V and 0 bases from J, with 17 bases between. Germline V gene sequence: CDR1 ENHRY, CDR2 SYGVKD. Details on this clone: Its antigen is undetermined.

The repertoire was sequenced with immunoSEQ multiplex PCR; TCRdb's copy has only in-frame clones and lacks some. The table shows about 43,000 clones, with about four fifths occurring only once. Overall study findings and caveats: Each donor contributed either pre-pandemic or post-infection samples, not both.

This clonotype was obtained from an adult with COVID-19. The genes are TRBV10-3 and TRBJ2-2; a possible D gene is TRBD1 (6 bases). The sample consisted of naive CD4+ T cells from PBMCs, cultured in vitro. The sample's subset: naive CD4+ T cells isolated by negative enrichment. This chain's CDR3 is CAISESTPWDTANTGELFF. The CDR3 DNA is TGTGCCATCAGTGAGTCGACTCCCTGGGACACCGCGAACACCGGGGAGCTGTTTTTT.